There are many counts of the clone carrying this T cell receptor (beta chain). Its antigen remains unknown. This sample is drawn from a study of T-cell reconstitution after alpha-beta-depleted transplantation in children. Whole-study results and caveats: A year post-transplant, T-cell counts and diversity derived mostly from newly produced T cells. Approximately two months post-transplant, alpha-beta T cells reportedly originated from several hundred expanded graft clones. Recipient T cells and thymic progenitors that survived gave rise to the high TCRbeta diversity observed at day 60 in some patients.

Trimming pared 3 bases from V and 8 bases from J, leaving 8 bases between. The germline V gene has CDR1 SQVTM and CDR2 ANQGSEA. The CDR3 runs 11 residues. During its preparation, the TCRbeta library received unique molecular identifiers. Each CDR3 protein is one row after TCRdb ran MiXCR on the PCR reads. The sample lists 300,000 to 350,000 distinct CDR3 sequences; around 15% were seen once. The input for sequencing was PBMCs, mostly from graft donor cells, taken 360 days after TCRalphabeta/CD19-depleted stem cell transplant. The sequence came from a male patient between 2 and 9 years old who had a stem cell transplant for acute lymphoblastic leukemia, so the T cells may come from the graft donor. The V call is TRBV29-1, the J call TRBJ2-1; D possibly uses TRBD1 or TRBD2 (5 bases each). The DNA for the CDR3 is TGCAGCGTTGACTTGGGGGATGAGCAGTTCTTC. Translating it yields CSVDLGDEQFF.